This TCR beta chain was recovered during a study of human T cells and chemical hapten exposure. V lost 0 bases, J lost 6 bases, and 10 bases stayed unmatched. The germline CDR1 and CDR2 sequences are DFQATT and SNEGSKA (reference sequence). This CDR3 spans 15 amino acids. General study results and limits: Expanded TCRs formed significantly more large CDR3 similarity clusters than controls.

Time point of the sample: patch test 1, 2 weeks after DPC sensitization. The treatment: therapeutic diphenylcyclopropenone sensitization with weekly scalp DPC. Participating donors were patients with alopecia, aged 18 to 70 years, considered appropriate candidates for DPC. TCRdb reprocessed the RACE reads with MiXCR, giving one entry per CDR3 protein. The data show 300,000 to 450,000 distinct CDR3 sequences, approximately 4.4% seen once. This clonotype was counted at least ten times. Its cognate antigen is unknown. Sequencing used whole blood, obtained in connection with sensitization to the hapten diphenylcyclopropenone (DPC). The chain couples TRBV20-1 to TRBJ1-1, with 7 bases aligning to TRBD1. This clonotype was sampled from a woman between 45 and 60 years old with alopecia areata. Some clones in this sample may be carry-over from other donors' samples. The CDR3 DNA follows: TGCAGTGCTAGAGAAGTGAGGGGGCGAAGCCCTGAAGCTTTCTTT. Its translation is CSAREVRGRSPEAFF.